The 9 T cell receptor beta chains listed next were all sequenced from one sample in a study of cytomegalovirus exposure and HLA in healthy donors. 60 Vbeta and 13 Jbeta primers were used in PCR. Assay used: immunoSEQ multiplex PCR; TCRdb lists only in-frame clones, some missing. The top ten hold about 6.6% of the sample, which has about 100,000 clones, roughly 80% seen once. The sequencing sample was made of PBMCs. These receptors were taken from a man aged 40-49 years in good health and CMV-seropositive.

The chain employs TRBV28 and TRBJ1-1; no reliable D call. The CDR3 totals 12 residues. The V gene's germline CDR1 is MDHEN and CDR2 SYDVKM. V was pared by 3 bases and J by 1 base, with 3 bases between. CDR3 nucleotide sequence: TGTGCCAGCAGTTTTCAGAACACTGAAGCTTTCTTT. Its translation is CASSFQNTEAFF.

This clone was seen a few times. The chain recombines TRBV4-2 with TRBJ1-6, with 9 bases that match TRBD1. This CDR3 has 14 residues. V lost 6 bases, J lost 7 bases, and 4 bases stayed unmatched. Germline V gene lookup returns CDR1 LGHNA and CDR2 YNFKEQ. The CDR3 nucleotides are TGTGCCAGCAGGTCCGGGACAGGGAATTCACCCCTCCACTTT. Its translation is CASRSGTGNSPLHF.

The V gene is TRBV7-9, the J gene TRBJ2-5; the match to TRBD1 covers 7 bases. Near its end, the DNA agrees better with TRBJ2-7, so the J call may be wrong. Germline V lookup: CDR1 SEHNR, CDR2 FQNEAQ (reference sequence). This CDR3 comprises 16 residues. The CDR3 reads CASSPNVDRYHYEQYF. CDR3 DNA sequence: TGTGCCAGCAGCCCGAATGTGGACAGGTACCACTACGAGCAGTACTTC.

This chain joins TRBV14 and TRBJ1-6; 9 bases are a match to TRBD1. Germline trimming cut 3 bases from V and 10 bases from J; bases unmatched to any gene: 4. The CDR3 spans 14 residues. CDR1 and CDR2 (germline): SGHDN, FVKESK. The CDR3 sequence is CASSHGQGPSPLHF. CDR3 in DNA: TGTGCCAGCAGCCACGGACAGGGGCCCTCACCCCTCCACTTT.

The sample holds one count of this clone. V usage is TRBV5-1 and J usage is TRBJ2-2; 10 nucleotides line up with TRBD2. The CDR3 contains 14 residues. Trimming cost V 3 bases and J 7 bases; bases outside gene matches: 3. CDR1 and CDR2 (germline): SGHRS, YFSETQ. CDR3: CASSSSGRSGELFF. CDR3 in DNA: TGCGCCAGCAGCTCTAGCGGGAGAAGCGGGGAGCTGTTTTTT.

This clone was found once. This chain uses TRBV27 with TRBJ2-1; D is perhaps TRBD2 (5 bases). The V gene's germline CDR1 is MNHEY and CDR2 SMNVEV (reference sequence). Trimming shortened V by 0 bases and J by 8 bases, and 17 bases separated the two germline ends. This CDR3 has 16 amino acids. CDR3 sequence (DNA): TGTGCCAGCAGTTTATCCCCCGGGCGTAGCGTACATGAGCAGTTCTTC. Translating it yields CASSLSPGRSVHEQFF.

This clone appeared a single time. The chain couples TRBV11-2 to TRBJ2-3, with 16 nucleotides matching TRBD2. This CDR3 is built from 19 residues. After removal of 4 bases from V and 4 bases from J, the junction contained 11 bases not matched to a gene. CDR1 is SGHAT, CDR2 FQNNGV, per germline. CDR3 in amino acids: CASSSIPGLAGGQSDTQYF. The CDR3, as DNA: TGTGCCAGCAGCTCCATCCCGGGACTAGCGGGGGGGCAGTCAGATACGCAGTATTTT.

This rearrangement joins TRBV7-8 to TRBJ1-2; D not certain. CDR3 size: 14 residues. Trimming stripped 1 base from V and 4 bases from J, with 10 bases between. Germline V gives CDR1 SGHVS, CDR2 FQNEAQ. CDR3 nucleotides: TGTGCCAGCAGCTTAGATGCACAGATCTATGGCTACACCTTC. Its protein product is CASSLDAQIYGYTF.

This clone was found once. The chain recombines TRBV7-9 with TRBJ1-1; 7 bases map to TRBD1. The CDR3 contains 14 residues. Germline values: CDR1 SEHNR, CDR2 FQNEAQ (reference sequence). V lost 5 bases and J lost 2; bases outside the gene matches: 5. The CDR3 sequence: CASSRQGSNTEAFF. Here the CDR3 DNA reads TGTGCCAGCAGCCGACAGGGAAGTAACACTGAAGCTTTCTTT.